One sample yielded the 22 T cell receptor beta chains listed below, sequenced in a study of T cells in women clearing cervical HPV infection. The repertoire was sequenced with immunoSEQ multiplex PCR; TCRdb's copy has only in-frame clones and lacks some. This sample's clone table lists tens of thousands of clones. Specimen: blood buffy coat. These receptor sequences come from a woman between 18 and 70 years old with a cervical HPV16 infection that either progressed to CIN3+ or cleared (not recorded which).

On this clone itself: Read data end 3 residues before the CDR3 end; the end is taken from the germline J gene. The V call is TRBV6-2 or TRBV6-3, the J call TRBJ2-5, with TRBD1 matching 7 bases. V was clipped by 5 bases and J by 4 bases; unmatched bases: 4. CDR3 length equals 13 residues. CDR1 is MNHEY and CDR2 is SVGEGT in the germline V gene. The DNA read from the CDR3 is TGTGCCAGCAGTAACACAGGGGCAGAGACC. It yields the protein CASSNTGAET. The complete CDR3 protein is CASSNTGAETQYF.

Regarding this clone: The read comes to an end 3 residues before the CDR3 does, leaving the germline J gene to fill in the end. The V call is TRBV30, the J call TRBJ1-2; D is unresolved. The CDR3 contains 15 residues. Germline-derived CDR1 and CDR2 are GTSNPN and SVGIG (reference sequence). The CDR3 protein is CAWRTKEPSYNDYTF. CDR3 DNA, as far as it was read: TGTGCCTGGAGGACTAAGGAGCCATCCTACAATGAC. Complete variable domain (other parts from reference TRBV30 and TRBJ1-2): SQTIHQWPATLVQPVGSPLSLECTVEGTSNPNLYWYRQAAGRGLQLLFYSVGIGQISSEVPQNLSASRPQDRQFILSSKKLLLSDSGFYLCAWRTKEPSYNDYTFGSGTRLTVV.

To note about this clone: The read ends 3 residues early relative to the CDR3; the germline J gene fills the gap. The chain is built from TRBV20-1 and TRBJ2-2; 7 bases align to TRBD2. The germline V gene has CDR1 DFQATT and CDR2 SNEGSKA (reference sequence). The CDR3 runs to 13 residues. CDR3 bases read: TGCAGTGCTAGGCCCGACAGCGGGGAAAAG. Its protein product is CSARPDSGEK. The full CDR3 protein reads CSARPDSGEKLFF.

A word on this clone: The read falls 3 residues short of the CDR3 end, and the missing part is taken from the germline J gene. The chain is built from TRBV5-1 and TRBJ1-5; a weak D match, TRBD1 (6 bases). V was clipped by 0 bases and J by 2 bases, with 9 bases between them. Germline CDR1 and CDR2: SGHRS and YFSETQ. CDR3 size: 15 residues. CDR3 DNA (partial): TGCGCCAGCAGCTTGGCCCCAGGGGGCAATCAGCCC. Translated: CASSLAPGGNQP. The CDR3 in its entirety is CASSLAPGGNQPQHF.

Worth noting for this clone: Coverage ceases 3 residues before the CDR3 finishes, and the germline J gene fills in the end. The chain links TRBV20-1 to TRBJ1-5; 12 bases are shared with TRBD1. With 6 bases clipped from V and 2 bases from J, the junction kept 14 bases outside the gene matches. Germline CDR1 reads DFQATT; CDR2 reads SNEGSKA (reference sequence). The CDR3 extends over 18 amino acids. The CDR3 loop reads CSAESGTGGAIGNQPQHF. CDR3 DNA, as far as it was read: TGCAGTGCAGAGAGCGGGACAGGGGGCGCAATAGGCAATCAGCCC.

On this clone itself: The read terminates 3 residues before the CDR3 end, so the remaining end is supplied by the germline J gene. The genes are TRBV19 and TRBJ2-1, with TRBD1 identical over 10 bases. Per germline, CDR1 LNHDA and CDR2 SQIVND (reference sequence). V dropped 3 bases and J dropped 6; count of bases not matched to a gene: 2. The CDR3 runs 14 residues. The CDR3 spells CASSIRTGGNEQFF. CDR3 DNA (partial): TGTGCCAGTAGTATCCGGACAGGGGGCAATGAG.

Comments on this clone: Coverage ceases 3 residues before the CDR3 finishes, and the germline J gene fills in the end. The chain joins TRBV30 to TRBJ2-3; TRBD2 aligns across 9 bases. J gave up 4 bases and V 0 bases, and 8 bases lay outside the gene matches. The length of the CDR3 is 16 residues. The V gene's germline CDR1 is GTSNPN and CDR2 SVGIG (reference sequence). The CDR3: CAWSVPRGGASDTQYF. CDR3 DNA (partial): TGTGCCTGGAGTGTACCTCGCGGGGGGGCCTCAGATACG.

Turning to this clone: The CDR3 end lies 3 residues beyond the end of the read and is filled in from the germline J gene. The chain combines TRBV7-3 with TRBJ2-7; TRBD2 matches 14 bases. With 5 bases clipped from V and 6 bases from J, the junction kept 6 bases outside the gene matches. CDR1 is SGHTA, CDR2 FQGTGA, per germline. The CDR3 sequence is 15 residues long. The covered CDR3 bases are TGTGCCAGCAGCCCGGGACTAGCGGGAGTCCCCGAG. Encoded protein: CASSPGLAGVPE. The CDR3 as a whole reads CASSPGLAGVPEQYF.

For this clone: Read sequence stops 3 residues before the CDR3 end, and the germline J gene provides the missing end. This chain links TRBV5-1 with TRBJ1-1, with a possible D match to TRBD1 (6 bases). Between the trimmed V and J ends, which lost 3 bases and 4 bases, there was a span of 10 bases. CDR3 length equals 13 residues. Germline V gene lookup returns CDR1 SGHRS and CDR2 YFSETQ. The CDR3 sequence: CASSSQGFTEAFF. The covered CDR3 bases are TGCGCCAGCAGCTCACAGGGATTCACTGAA. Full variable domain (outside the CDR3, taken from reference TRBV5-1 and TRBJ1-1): KAGVTQTPRYLIKTRGQQVTLSCSPISGHRSVSWYQQTPGQGLQFLFEYFSETQRNKGNFPGRFSGRQFSNSRSEMNVSTLELGDSALYLCASSSQGFTEAFFGQGTRLTVV.

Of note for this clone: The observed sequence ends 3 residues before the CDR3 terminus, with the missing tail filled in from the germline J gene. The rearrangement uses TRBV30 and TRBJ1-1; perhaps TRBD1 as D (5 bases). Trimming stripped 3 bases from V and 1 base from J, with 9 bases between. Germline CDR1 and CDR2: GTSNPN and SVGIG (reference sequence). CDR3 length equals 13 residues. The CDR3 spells CAWSSTENTEAFF. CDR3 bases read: TGTGCCTGGAGCTCGACAGAGAACACTGAA.

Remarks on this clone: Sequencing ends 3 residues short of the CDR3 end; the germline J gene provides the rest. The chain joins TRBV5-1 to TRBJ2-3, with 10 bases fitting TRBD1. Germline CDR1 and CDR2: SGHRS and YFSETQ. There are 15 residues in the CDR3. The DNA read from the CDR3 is TGCGCCAGCAAGGGGGCGACAGGGGGCGAGAAGACG. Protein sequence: CASKGATGGEKT. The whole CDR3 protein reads CASKGATGGEKTQYF.

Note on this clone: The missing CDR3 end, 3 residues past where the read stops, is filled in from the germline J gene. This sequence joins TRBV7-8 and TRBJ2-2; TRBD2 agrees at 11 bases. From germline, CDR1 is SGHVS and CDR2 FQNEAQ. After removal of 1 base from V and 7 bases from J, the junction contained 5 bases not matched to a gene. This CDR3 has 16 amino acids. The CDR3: CASSLVTSGTGGELFF. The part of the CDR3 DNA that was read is TGTGCCAGCAGCTTAGTGACTAGCGGGACGGGCGGGGAG.

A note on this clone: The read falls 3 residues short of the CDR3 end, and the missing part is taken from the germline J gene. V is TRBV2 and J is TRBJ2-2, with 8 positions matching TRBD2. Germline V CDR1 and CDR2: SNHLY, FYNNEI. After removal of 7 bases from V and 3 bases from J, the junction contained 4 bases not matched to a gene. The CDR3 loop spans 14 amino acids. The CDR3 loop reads CASTGTRHTGELFF. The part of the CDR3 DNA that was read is TGTGCCAGCACCGGGACTAGGCACACCGGGGAG. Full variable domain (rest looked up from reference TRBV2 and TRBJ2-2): EPEVTQTPSHQVTQMGQEVILRCVPISNHLYFYWYRQILGQKVEFLVSFYNNEISEKSEIFDDQFSVERPDGSNFTLKIRSTKLEDSAMYFCASTGTRHTGELFFGEGSRLTVL.

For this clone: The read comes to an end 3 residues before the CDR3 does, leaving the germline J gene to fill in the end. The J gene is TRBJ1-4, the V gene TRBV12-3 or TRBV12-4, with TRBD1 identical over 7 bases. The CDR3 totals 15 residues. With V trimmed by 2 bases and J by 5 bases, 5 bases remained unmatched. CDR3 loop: CASSLRTGFNEKLFF. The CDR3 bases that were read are TGTGCCAGCAGTTTACGGACAGGATTCAATGAAAAA.

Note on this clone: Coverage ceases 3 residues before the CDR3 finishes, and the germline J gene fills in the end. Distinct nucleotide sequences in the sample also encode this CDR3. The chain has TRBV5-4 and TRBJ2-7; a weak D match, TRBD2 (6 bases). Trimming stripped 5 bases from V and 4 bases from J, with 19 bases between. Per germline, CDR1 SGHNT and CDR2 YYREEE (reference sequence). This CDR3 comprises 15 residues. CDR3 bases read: TGTGCCAGCAGTCTCTCGCGCGGGATGGGTTACGAG. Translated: CASSLSRGMGYE. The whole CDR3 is CASSLSRGMGYEQYF. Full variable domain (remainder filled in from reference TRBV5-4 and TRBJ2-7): ETGVTQSPTHLIKTRGQQVTLRCSSQSGHNTVSWYQQALGQGPQFIFQYYREEENGRGNFPPRFSGLQFPNYSSELNVNALELDDSALYLCASSLSRGMGYEQYFGPGTRLTVT.

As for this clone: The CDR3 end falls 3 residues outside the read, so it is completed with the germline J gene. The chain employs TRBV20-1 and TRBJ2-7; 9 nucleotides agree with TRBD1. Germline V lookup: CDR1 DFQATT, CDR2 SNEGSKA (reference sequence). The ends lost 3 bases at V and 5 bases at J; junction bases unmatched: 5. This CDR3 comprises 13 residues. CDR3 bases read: TGCAGTGCTAGCCGGGACAGGGTCCACGAG. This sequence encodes CSASRDRVHE. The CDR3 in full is CSASRDRVHEQYF.

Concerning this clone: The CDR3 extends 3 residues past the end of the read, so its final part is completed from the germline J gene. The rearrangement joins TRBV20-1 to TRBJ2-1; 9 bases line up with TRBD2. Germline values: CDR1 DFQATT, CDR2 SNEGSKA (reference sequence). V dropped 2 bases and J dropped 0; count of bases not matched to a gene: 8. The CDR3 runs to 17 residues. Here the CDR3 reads CSARQGGGAHSYNEQFF. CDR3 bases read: TGCAGTGCTAGACAGGGCGGGGGGGCTCACTCCTACAATGAG.

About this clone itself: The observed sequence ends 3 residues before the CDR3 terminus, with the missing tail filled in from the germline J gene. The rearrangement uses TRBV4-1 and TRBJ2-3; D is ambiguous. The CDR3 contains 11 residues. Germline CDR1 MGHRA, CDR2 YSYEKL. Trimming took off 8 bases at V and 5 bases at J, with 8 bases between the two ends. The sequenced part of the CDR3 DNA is TGCGCCAGCGGCAATTTAGATACG. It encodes CASGNLDT. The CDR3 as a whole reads CASGNLDTQYF.

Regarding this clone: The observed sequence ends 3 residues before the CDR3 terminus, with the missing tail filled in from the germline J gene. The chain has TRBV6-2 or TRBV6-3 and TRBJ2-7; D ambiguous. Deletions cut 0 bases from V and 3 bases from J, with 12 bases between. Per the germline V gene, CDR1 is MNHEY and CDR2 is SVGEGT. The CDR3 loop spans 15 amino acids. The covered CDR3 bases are TGTGCCAGCAGTTACTCGATGGGCTTGTTCTACGAG. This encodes CASSYSMGLFYE. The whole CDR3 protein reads CASSYSMGLFYEQYF.

The CDR3 spells CASRQGAGYTF. Partial CDR3 DNA: TGTGCCAGCAGGCAGGGCGCTGGC. The rearrangement links TRBV11-2 to TRBJ1-2; weak D call: TRBD1 (5 bases). From the germline J gene comes the end of the CDR3, since the read stops 3 residues before it. Trimming removed 6 bases at V and 7 bases at J, with 9 bases between. CDR1 is SGHAT and CDR2 is FQNNGV in the germline V gene. The CDR3 has 11 amino acids.

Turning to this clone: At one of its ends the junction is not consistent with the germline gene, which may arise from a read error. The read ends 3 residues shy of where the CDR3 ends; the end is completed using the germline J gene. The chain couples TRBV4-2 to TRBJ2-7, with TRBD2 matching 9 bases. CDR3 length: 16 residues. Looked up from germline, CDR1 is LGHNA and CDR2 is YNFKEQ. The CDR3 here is CASSQDIQRGDYEQYF. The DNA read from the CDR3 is TGCGCCAGCAGCCAAGACATTCAGCGGGGGGACTACGAG.

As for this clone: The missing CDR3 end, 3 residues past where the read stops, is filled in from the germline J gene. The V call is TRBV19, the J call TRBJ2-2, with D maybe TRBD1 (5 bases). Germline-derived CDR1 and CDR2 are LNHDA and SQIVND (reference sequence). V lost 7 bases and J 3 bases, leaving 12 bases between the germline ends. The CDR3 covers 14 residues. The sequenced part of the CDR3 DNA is TGTGCCAGTATATCCGGCAGGGACACCGGGGAG. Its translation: CASISGRDTGE. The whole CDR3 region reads CASISGRDTGELFF.